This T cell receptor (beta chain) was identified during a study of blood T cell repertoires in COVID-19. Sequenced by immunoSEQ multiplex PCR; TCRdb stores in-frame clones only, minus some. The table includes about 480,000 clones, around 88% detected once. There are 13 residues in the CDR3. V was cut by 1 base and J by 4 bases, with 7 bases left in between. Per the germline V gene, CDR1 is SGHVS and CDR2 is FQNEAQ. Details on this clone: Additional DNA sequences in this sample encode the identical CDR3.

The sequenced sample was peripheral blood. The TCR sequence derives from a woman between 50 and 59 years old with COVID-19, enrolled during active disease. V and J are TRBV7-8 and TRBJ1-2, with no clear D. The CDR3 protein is CASSLGGSYGYTF. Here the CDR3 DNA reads TGTGCCAGCAGCTTAGGAGGCAGCTATGGCTACACCTTC.